This TCR beta chain was captured in a study of blood T cell repertoires in COVID-19. Study at large: The origin of the acute and convalescent COVID-19 samples was the United States, Italy and Spain. Sources were T cells, B-cell-depleted T cells, or PBMCs; the material itself was cDNA or gDNA.

Original handling: For nucleated cells, counts were estimated from reference gene primer amplification. Only in-frame clones appear in the TCRdb table, and some are missing; sequencing was by immunoSEQ multiplex PCR. The V and J calls and clone size were taken over from that table, and D and trimming were inferred from the DNA. The repertoire holds approximately 150,000 clones, with approximately 84% as singletons. Enrolment of Seattle patients took place during active infection, and they were followed longitudinally. The CDR3 is 20 amino acids. Unmatched junction bases numbered 12, after V lost 0 bases and J lost 0 bases. Germline V gives CDR1 MDHEN, CDR2 SYDVKM.

The TCR sequence derives from a woman in her forties or fifties with COVID-19, enrolled during active disease. Sequenced material: peripheral blood. V and J are TRBV28 and TRBJ1-3; 9 nucleotides line up with TRBD1. The CDR3 DNA reads as TGTGCCAGCAGTTTATGGGGACAGGGTACTACTAGCTACTCTGGAAACACCATATATTTT. The encoded protein is CASSLWGQGTTSYSGNTIYF.